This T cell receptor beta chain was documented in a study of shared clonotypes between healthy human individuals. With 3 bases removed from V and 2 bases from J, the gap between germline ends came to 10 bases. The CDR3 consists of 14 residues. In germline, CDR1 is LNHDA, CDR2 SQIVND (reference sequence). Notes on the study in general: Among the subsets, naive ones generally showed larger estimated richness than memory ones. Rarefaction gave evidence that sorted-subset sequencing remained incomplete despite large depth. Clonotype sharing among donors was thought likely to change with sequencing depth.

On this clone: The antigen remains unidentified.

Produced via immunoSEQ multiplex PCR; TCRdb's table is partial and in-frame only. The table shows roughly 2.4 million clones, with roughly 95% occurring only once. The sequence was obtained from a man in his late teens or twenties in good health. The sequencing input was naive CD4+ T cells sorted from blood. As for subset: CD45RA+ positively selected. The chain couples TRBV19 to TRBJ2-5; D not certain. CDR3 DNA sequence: TGTGCCAGTAGTATTCTGGGCAGACAAGAGACCCAGTACTTC. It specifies CASSILGRQETQYF.